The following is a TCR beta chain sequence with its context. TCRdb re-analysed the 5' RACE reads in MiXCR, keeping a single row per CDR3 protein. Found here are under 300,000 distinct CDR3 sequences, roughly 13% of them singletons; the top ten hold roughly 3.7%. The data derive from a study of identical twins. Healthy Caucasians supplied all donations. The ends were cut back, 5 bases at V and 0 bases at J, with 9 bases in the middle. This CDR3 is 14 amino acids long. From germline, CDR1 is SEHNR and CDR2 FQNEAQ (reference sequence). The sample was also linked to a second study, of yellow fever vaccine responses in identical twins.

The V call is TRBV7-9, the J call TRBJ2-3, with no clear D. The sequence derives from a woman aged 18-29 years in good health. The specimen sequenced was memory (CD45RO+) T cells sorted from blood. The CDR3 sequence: CASSAQISTDTQYF. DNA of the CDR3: TGTGCCAGCAGCGCCCAGATAAGCACAGATACGCAGTATTTT. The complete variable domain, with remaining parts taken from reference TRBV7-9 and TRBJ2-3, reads DTGVSQNPRHKITKRGQNVTFRCDPISEHNRLYWYRQTLGQGPEFLTYFQNEAQLEKSRLLSDRFSAERPKGSFSTLEIQRTEQGDSAMYLCASSAQISTDTQYFGPGTRLTVL.